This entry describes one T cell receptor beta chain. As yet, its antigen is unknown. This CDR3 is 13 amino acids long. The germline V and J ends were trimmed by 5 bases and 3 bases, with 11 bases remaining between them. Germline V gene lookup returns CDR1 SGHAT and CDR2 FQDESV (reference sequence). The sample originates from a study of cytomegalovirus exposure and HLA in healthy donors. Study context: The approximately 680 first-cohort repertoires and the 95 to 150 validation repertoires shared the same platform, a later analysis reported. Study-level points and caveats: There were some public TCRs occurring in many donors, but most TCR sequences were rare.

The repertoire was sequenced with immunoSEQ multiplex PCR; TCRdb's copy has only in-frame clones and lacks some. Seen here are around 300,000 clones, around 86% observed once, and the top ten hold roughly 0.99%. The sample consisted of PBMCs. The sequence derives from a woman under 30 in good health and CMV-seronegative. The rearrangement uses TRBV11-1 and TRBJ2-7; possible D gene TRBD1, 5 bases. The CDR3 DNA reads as TGTGCCAGCAGCCAGAGCAGGGACTACGAGCAGTACTTC. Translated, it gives CASSQSRDYEQYF.